Presented here are 14 T cell receptor beta chains from one specimen sequenced in a study of Ad26.COV2.S vaccination and SARS-CoV-2 variants. Treatment in this sample: approximately 18 received Ad26.COV2.S at low or high dose, single or two shots; 5 received placebo; per-sample allocation not given. The investigators took samples on day 63 after the first vaccine or placebo injection. Assay: immunoSEQ multiplex PCR; the TCRdb copy retains only in-frame clones and omits some. Of 300,000 to 350,000 clones in the sample, around 84% are singletons; the top ten hold roughly 1.9%. The source material was peripheral blood, sampled in a trial of Ad26.COV2.S vaccine versus placebo. Source of these receptors: a person between 18 and 65 years old who received the Ad26.COV2.S COVID-19 vaccine or a placebo.

This clone came up once. The chain joins TRBV6-2 or TRBV6-3 to TRBJ2-5; D is ambiguous. Trimming shortened V by 2 bases and J by 6 bases, and 16 bases separated the two germline ends. From germline, CDR1 is MNHEY and CDR2 SVGEGT. This CDR3 is 15 amino acids long. The CDR3 bases are TGTGCCAGCAGTTACGCTCAACCGACAACACAGACCCAGTACTTC. This sequence encodes CASSYAQPTTQTQYF.

The chain has TRBV11-2 and TRBJ2-3, with TRBD1 identical over 10 bases. CDR3 length: 16 amino acids. V dropped 3 bases and J dropped 2; count of bases not matched to a gene: 5. In germline, CDR1 is SGHAT, CDR2 FQNNGV. CDR3 sequence: CASSFGTGDPTDTQYF. CDR3 DNA sequence: TGTGCCAGCAGCTTCGGGACAGGGGACCCCACAGATACGCAGTATTTT.

The DNA for the CDR3 is TGTGCCATCAGTGACCCAACGACTAGCGGGGCAACAGATACGCAGTATTTT. Its protein is CAISDPTTSGATDTQYF. The chain recombines TRBV10-3 with TRBJ2-3, with 11 bases that match TRBD2. V shed 3 bases, J shed 3 bases, and the junction held 8 bases outside the gene matches. Germline V gene data show CDR1 as ENHRY and CDR2 as SYGVKD. The CDR3 runs to 17 residues.

The chain employs TRBV6-2 or TRBV6-3 and TRBJ2-2; D is undetermined. The germline gives CDR1 MNHEY, CDR2 SVGEGT. The CDR3 runs 13 residues. V lost 2 bases and J 8 bases, leaving 9 bases between the germline ends. The CDR3 region is CASSYDGPGELFF. CDR3 nucleotides: TGTGCCAGCAGTTACGACGGGCCAGGGGAGCTGTTTTTT.

The V and J genes are TRBV5-8 and TRBJ2-7; TRBD1 is a possible D gene (5 bases). Per germline, CDR1 SGHTS and CDR2 YDEGEE. This CDR3 comprises 12 residues. V was shortened by 4 bases and J by 3 bases, with 8 bases between the two germline ends. The CDR3 coding sequence is TGTGCCAGCAGCGAAAGGGGCTACGAGCAGTACTTC. Residues: CASSERGYEQYF. Supplemented by reference TRBV5-8 and TRBJ2-7, the full variable domain reads EAGVTQSPTHLIKTRGQQATLRCSPISGHTSVYWYQQALGLGLQFLLWYDEGEERNRGNFPPRFSGRQFPNYSSELNVNALELEDSALYLCASSERGYEQYFGPGTRLTVT.

The V gene is TRBV30, the J gene TRBJ1-1; 7 bases map to TRBD1. Germline CDR1 GTSNPN, CDR2 SVGIG (reference sequence). The length of the CDR3 is 14 residues. Trimming removed 3 bases from V and 5 bases from J; junction bases left unmatched: 9. The DNA for the CDR3 is TGTGCCTGGAGAGATAGGGGGCGCGGGACTGAAGCTTTCTTT. As protein: CAWRDRGRGTEAFF. Combining the CDR3 with reference TRBV30 and TRBJ1-1 gives the whole variable domain SQTIHQWPATLVQPVGSPLSLECTVEGTSNPNLYWYRQAAGRGLQLLFYSVGIGQISSEVPQNLSASRPQDRQFILSSKKLLLSDSGFYLCAWRDRGRGTEAFFGQGTRLTVV.

V usage is TRBV5-6 and J usage is TRBJ2-3, with TRBD2 identical over 9 bases. The trim removed 0 bases at V and 2 bases at J, leaving 10 bases unmatched. The CDR3 totals 18 residues. Germline CDR1 reads SGHDT; CDR2 reads YYEEEE. The CDR3 DNA follows: TGTGCCAGCAGCTTGGGTCCGCCGCTAGCGGGGTTCACAGATACGCAGTATTTT. Its translation is CASSLGPPLAGFTDTQYF.

The sample holds one count of this clone. The gene calls are TRBV5-1 and TRBJ2-2; no reliable D call. Deletions cut 6 bases from V and 2 bases from J, with 8 bases between. Per the germline V gene, CDR1 is SGHRS and CDR2 is YFSETQ. CDR3 length: 13 amino acids. CDR3 sequence: CASKKENTGELFF. The CDR3 bases are TGCGCCAGCAAAAAAGAAAACACCGGGGAGCTGTTTTTT. The variable domain in full, with the rest retrieved from reference TRBV5-1 and TRBJ2-2, is KAGVTQTPRYLIKTRGQQVTLSCSPISGHRSVSWYQQTPGQGLQFLFEYFSETQRNKGNFPGRFSGRQFSNSRSEMNVSTLELGDSALYLCASKKENTGELFFGEGSRLTVL.

This chain connects TRBV12-3 or TRBV12-4 to TRBJ2-1; D not certain. This CDR3 is 11 amino acids long. Trimming shortened V by 8 bases and J by 15 bases, and 17 bases separated the two germline ends. CDR3 bases: TGTGCCAGCGGAAACAAGGCTGTGTGGTTCTTC. Its protein product is CASGNKAVWFF.

The V call is TRBV5-1, the J call TRBJ1-6; D unclear. The germline gives CDR1 SGHRS, CDR2 YFSETQ. The CDR3 is made up of 13 amino acids. Trimming shortened V by 1 base and J by 3 bases, and 2 bases separated the two germline ends. The CDR3: CASSLIYNSPLHF. CDR3 bases: TGCGCCAGCAGCTTGATCTATAATTCACCCCTCCACTTT.

Regarding this clone: The same CDR3 can be traced to other DNA sequences in this sample. The gene calls are TRBV5-1 and TRBJ2-1, with 7 bases aligning to TRBD1. Trimming cost V 1 base and J 3 bases; bases outside gene matches: 7. This CDR3 spans 16 amino acids. Germline loops: CDR1 SGHRS, CDR2 YFSETQ. CDR3 protein: CASSLLGTVSYNEQFF. CDR3 DNA: TGCGCCAGCAGCTTGCTCGGGACAGTAAGCTACAATGAGCAGTTCTTC. The complete variable domain, with remaining parts taken from reference TRBV5-1 and TRBJ2-1, reads KAGVTQTPRYLIKTRGQQVTLSCSPISGHRSVSWYQQTPGQGLQFLFEYFSETQRNKGNFPGRFSGRQFSNSRSEMNVSTLELGDSALYLCASSLLGTVSYNEQFFGPGTRLTVL.

The chain has TRBV19 and TRBJ1-5; no clear D. Germline V lookup: CDR1 LNHDA, CDR2 SQIVND (reference sequence). CDR3 length: 18 residues. Deletions cut 6 bases from V and 2 bases from J, with 23 bases between. CDR3: CASRSSPRVPFRNQPQHF. Written as DNA, the CDR3 is TGTGCCAGTAGATCATCCCCTCGGGTCCCGTTTCGCAATCAGCCCCAGCATTTT.

The V gene is TRBV7-2, the J gene TRBJ2-4, with 7 bases identical to TRBD1. Unmatched junction bases numbered 4, after V lost 5 bases and J lost 6 bases. The germline V gene has CDR1 SGHTA and CDR2 FQGNSA. CDR3 length: 13 residues. CDR3 region: CASSPRQGNIQYF. Here the CDR3 DNA reads TGTGCCAGCAGCCCCCGACAGGGAAACATTCAGTACTTC.

The V and J genes are TRBV2 and TRBJ2-7, with D perhaps TRBD1 or TRBD2 (5 bases each). Germline V gives CDR1 SNHLY, CDR2 FYNNEI. The CDR3 contains 12 residues. V was clipped by 8 bases and J by 3 bases, with 11 bases between them. Here the CDR3 reads CASGRDDYEQYF. The CDR3 region has the DNA TGTGCCAGCGGCCGGGACGACTACGAGCAGTACTTC.